This TCR beta chain was sequenced during a study of cytomegalovirus exposure and HLA in healthy donors. The primer mix had 60 Vbeta and 13 Jbeta primers. Some clones are missing from TCRdb's copy, which holds only in-frame ones; the method was immunoSEQ multiplex PCR. The sample yields roughly 110,000 clones, roughly 80% seen once. On this clone: Antigen specificity is unknown.

Germline CDR1 reads SEHNR; CDR2 reads FQNEAQ (reference sequence). V was cut by 3 bases and J by 5 bases, with 10 bases left in between. The length of the CDR3 is 13 residues. Study-wide points: Cytomegalovirus-associated status was assigned to about 160 TCR beta chains. A later analysis reportedly found fewer N-insertions in an Asian-associated ancestry cluster than the approximately 730-donor mean. HLA allele associations emerged for 17,000 or so TCR beta sequences in a later analysis, at 0.05 false discovery rate.

The chain uses TRBV7-9 and TRBJ1-1; unclear D gene. The receptor's source is a man under 40 in good health and CMV-seropositive. The sample comprised PBMCs. The CDR3 loop reads CASSFPGRTEAFF. The CDR3 DNA sequence: TGTGCCAGCAGCTTCCCGGGGAGGACTGAAGCTTTCTTT.